The text below deals with one TCR beta chain. Its antigen is currently not known. The sample originates from a study of monozygotic twins with inflammatory bowel disease (dated by TCRdb to between 2018 and 2020). With regard to the full study: The full study comprised some 30 monozygotic twin pairs: nine German pairs (four IBD-concordant, five IBD-discordant) and 19 IBD-discordant Danish pairs. The search for disease-associated traits relied mainly on comparing, within discordant pairs, IBD patients with their genetically identical healthy co-twins. Each individual had, on average, about 151 000 unique TCRalpha sequences and 181 000 unique TCRbeta sequences available for analysis.

Findings and caveats that apply to the study as a whole: Concordant and discordant twins showed no difference in repertoire similarity, possibly because of limited statistical power. TCRbeta repertoire diversity, by inverse Simpson index, was decreased in IBD patients compared with their healthy co-twins. Compared with healthy twins, IBD patients shared fewer clonotypes with other individuals, and the difference was most pronounced in patients with signs of disease activity. Because patients were on differing immunosuppressive treatments, the repertoires may have picked up extra background noise and inter-individual variability. The analysis was unable to tell different T cell subtypes apart. The results gave no support for a single strong signal or clonotype linked to IBD.

In the germline V gene, CDR1 corresponds to SGHTA and CDR2 to FQGNSA. Inclusive of the bounding cysteine and phenylalanine, the CDR3 is 13 residues long. DNA is not recorded here. Library preparation was by 5' RACE. The input for every TCR library was 3500 ng of total RNA. For each sample, cDNA synthesis with SMARTScribe reverse transcriptase was split into eight separate reactions. During cDNA synthesis, template switching was used to introduce unique molecular identifiers that contained a 6-nucleotide sample barcode. Two nested PCRs of about 15 and 9 cycles amplified the TCRalpha and TCRbeta cDNA, and bead purification followed each PCR. Before amplification, the cDNA was treated with uracil DNA-glycosylase and purified using the QIAquick PCR purification kit. In the second PCR, Illumina TruSeq-compatible adapters and sample-specific barcodes were added. TapeStation and Qubit were used to check library quality and concentration, and around 4.7 ng of each library was pooled. Pooled libraries were sequenced on an Illumina HiSeq2500 single-index Rapid Run with 2 x 100 bp reads and custom sequencing primers. In the paper's pipeline: PCR and sequencing errors were corrected by UMI-based consensus assembly using MiGEC version 1.2.6. MiXCR version 2.1.1 was used to carry out V(D)J alignment, clonotype assembly and CDR3 extraction. Gene usage, clonotype sharing and MAIT/NKT TCR abundance were normalised by analysing the top 1000, 10 000 and 20 000 clonotypes per sample. After downsampling to 27 000 UMIs, diversity was calculated as the inverse Simpson index using the vegan R package. Paired Mann-Whitney U tests were applied to discordant twin pairs, with Benjamini-Hochberg correction for multiple testing. Reads reprocessed by TCRdb are summarized as one entry per CDR3 protein sequence, and DNA is absent. TCRdb's processing, not the authors' own work, is the source of the V and J calls. The sample's table covers under 150,000 distinct CDR3 sequences. Together, the top ten hold roughly 2.5% of the sample.

From each donor, a roughly 2.5 ml peripheral blood sample was drawn into PAXgene tubes and stored at -80 degrees C. Without any T cell sorting, total RNA was extracted from whole blood using the PAXgene blood miRNA kit on an automated QIAcube. Peripheral blood from monozygotic twin pairs concordant or discordant for inflammatory bowel disease was subjected to deep TCRalpha and TCRbeta repertoire profiling with unique molecular barcoding. Smoking habits were recorded for all twin pairs, and individuals were classified as current, former or never smokers. The source of this sequence is a human donor with ulcerative colitis or Crohn's disease, or a healthy co-twin of an affected twin (not recorded which). Sequencing used blood. This sequence uses TRBV7-2 and TRBJ1-2. The CDR3 corresponds to CASSLEVNYGYTF.